This T cell receptor beta chain was found in a study of OX40 agonist ivuxolimab in advanced cancers. For the study in its entirety: Ivuxolimab was a fully human IgG2 agonistic monoclonal antibody targeting the costimulatory receptor OX40 (CD134). Intravenous ivuxolimab was administered to patients every 2 weeks at six dose levels: 0.01, 0.1, 0.3, 1.5, 3 and 10 mg/kg. Of the roughly 54 patients in dose escalation, about 20 had hepatocellular carcinoma, around 15 had melanoma, 9 had renal cell carcinoma and 9 had head and neck cancer. In the dose-escalation cohort, approximately 82% of patients were male, and the mean age was approximately 55 years, with a range of roughly 20 to 85. Prior anti-PD-1, anti-PD-L1 or anti-CTLA-4 therapy was permitted, and checkpoint inhibitors had been received by about two fifths of dose-escalation patients. Partial responses occurred in three dose-escalation patients: two with cutaneous melanoma and one with hepatocellular carcinoma. Peripheral TCRbeta sequencing aimed to test whether ivuxolimab altered TCR sequence diversity and caused clonal T-cell expansion. The paper reports the monotherapy dose-escalation portion (N of about 50 patients) of the phase I ivuxolimab trial. General study outcomes and caveats: The antigen specificity of the clonally expanded peripheral T cells was not determined. In the 0.1-3.0 mg/kg groups, partial responders were among the patients with the lowest normalized peripheral clonal expansion, particularly in CD8+ T cells. At doses of 0.1 to 3.0 mg/kg, clonal expansion of both CD4+ and CD8+ T cells in blood was seen between baseline and week 6. Low levels of normalized T-cell clonal expansion were also seen in some patients who did not respond. After ivuxolimab, CD8+ T cells had more expanded clones than CD4+ T cells on average.

About this clone: Its antigen remains undetermined. Nothing much larger sits one base from this clone, and base qualities are not available.

Patients with a history of autoimmune disease or receiving systemic immunosuppression were excluded from the trial. In every dose cohort, peripheral blood was drawn for TCR sequencing at baseline, cycle 4 day 1, and cycle 7 day 1. The samples were taken from a phase I, first-in-human, multicenter, open-label dose-escalation trial of ivuxolimab. The trial enrolled adults with locally advanced or metastatic head and neck squamous cell, hepatocellular, melanoma or renal cell carcinoma. Before TCR sequencing, CD4+ T cells and CD8+ T cells from peripheral blood were sorted into separate populations. The CDR3 covers 15 residues, taking in both the cysteine and the phenylalanine. Only the CDR3 portion is preserved as DNA: 45 bases, with reading frame beginning at the first base. From the germline V gene, CDR1 is SGHTA and CDR2 is FQGNSA. A distance of 16 bases separates the germline ends of V and J, which lose 5 bases and 2 bases respectively.

Genomic DNA was isolated from the sorted cells so that the TCRbeta CDR3 region could be sequenced. TCRbeta CDR3 regions were sequenced using the immunoSEQ Assay. Drawn from immuneACCESS, this table holds only the in-frame rearrangements with V and J called that TCRdb kept. Clones are partly lost; checked studies trace under half to an unresolved V gene and leave the rest unexplained. A total of approximately 69,000 clones appear in this sample, around 84% of them only once. Of the sample, roughly 1.2% falls within the top ten clones. This chain joins TRBV7-2 to TRBJ2-7, and the D gene may be TRBD1, 7 bases matching. The source of this sequence is an adult with an advanced solid tumor such as melanoma, head and neck, liver or kidney cancer. The sample here was CD4+ or CD8+ T cells sorted from blood, taken in a trial of the OX40 agonist ivuxolimab. The nucleotide sequence is given as TGTGCCAGCAGCCTAGGGCAGGGGGGAACCTACGAGCAGTACTTC. Its translation is CASSLGQGGTYEQYF.